One sample yielded the 19 T cell receptor beta chains listed below, sequenced in a study of T cells after yellow fever vaccination. One entry per CDR3 protein results from TCRdb running MiXCR on the 5' RACE reads. This sample has roughly 250,000 distinct CDR3 sequences, with about an eighth found just once. The sample consisted of CD4+ T cells sorted from PBMCs, taken 45 days after the yellow fever booster vaccination. The receptors were gathered from a man aged 25-40 years who received the YFV17D yellow fever vaccine.

V is TRBV9 and J is TRBJ2-2; tentatively, D is TRBD1 (6 bases). CDR3 length: 15 residues. V lost 2 bases, J lost 7 bases, and 15 bases lay in between. Germline V gene sequence: CDR1 SGDLS, CDR2 YYNGEE. CDR3 region: CASSVGGGRDGELFF. The CDR3 bases are TGTGCCAGCAGCGTTGGTGGGGGCAGGGACGGGGAGCTGTTTTTT.

This clonotype has just a few counts. The V and J genes are TRBV6-5 and TRBJ2-7; D remains unclear. The CDR3 runs to 11 residues. V was trimmed by 7 bases and J by 3 bases, leaving 7 bases between them. Germline CDR1 MNHEY, CDR2 SVGAGI. The CDR3 region is CASKRVYEQYF. CDR3 DNA: TGTGCCAGCAAACGCGTCTACGAGCAGTACTTC.

This clonotype has just a few counts. The chain joins TRBV7-2 to TRBJ2-1; the D gene is possibly TRBD2 (5 bases). V lost 5 bases, J lost 11 bases, and 16 bases lay in between. Germline values: CDR1 SGHTA, CDR2 FQGNSA. There are 13 residues in the CDR3. DNA for the CDR3: TGTGCCAGCAGCATGAGGGCAACCCCTAAGCAGTTCTTC. It yields the protein CASSMRATPKQFF.

The rearrangement links TRBV7-2 to TRBJ1-1, with D possibly being TRBD1 (6 bases). CDR3 length: 15 amino acids. Trimming left V 3 bases short and J 5 bases short, with 16 bases between. Germline V gives CDR1 SGHTA, CDR2 FQGNSA. The CDR3 spells CASSLVVQGRTEAFF. The CDR3 DNA sequence: TGTGCCAGCAGCTTGGTGGTACAGGGTCGAACTGAAGCTTTCTTT.

CDR3 sequence: CASTLAPDTGELFF. In DNA, the CDR3 is TGTGCCAGCACCCTCGCCCCCGACACCGGGGAGCTGTTTTTT. The chain is built from TRBV27 and TRBJ2-2; D is ambiguous. The CDR3 totals 14 residues. From germline, CDR1 is MNHEY and CDR2 SMNVEV (reference sequence). The V gene lost 7 bases and the J gene lost 3 bases, with 12 bases spanning the gap.

This clonotype was found many times. The chain uses TRBV11-2 and TRBJ2-1; a possible D gene is TRBD2 (5 bases). Germline CDR1 reads SGHAT; CDR2 reads FQNNGV. Trimming shortened V by 8 bases and J by 9 bases, and 26 bases separated the two germline ends. The CDR3 loop spans 16 amino acids. CDR3 sequence (DNA): TGTGCCAGCTCCCTTCGAGGACTCTTCGGACTTAGTGAGCAGTTCTTC. It is translated as CASSLRGLFGLSEQFF.

The V call is TRBV30, the J call TRBJ2-3; the match to TRBD2 covers 8 bases. The V gene's germline CDR1 is GTSNPN and CDR2 SVGIG (reference sequence). This CDR3 comprises 16 residues. V was pared by 0 bases and J by 6 bases, with 11 bases of the junction left unmatched. The CDR3 region has the DNA TGTGCCTGGAGTGTGAGGGTAGCGGGATCTTCCGATACGCAGTATTTT. Translated: CAWSVRVAGSSDTQYF. Drawing the rest from reference TRBV30 and TRBJ2-3, the complete variable domain is SQTIHQWPATLVQPVGSPLSLECTVEGTSNPNLYWYRQAAGRGLQLLFYSVGIGQISSEVPQNLSASRPQDRQFILSSKKLLLSDSGFYLCAWSVRVAGSSDTQYFGPGTRLTVL.

This chain connects TRBV20-1 to TRBJ1-1; possible D gene TRBD1, 5 bases. Per the germline V gene, CDR1 is DFQATT and CDR2 is SNEGSKA (reference sequence). The CDR3 extends over 14 amino acids. V was trimmed by 3 bases and J by 3 bases, leaving 14 bases between them. The CDR3 protein is CSARQGSGDTEAFF. DNA of the CDR3: TGCAGTGCTAGGCAGGGTAGTGGCGACACTGAAGCTTTCTTT.

The chain has TRBV9 and TRBJ2-3; 7 positions match TRBD2. V lost 3 bases to trimming and J lost 0 bases; unmatched junction nucleotides: 7. The CDR3 has 16 residues. Per the germline V gene, CDR1 is SGDLS and CDR2 is YYNGEE. The CDR3 reads CASSDRLATSTDTQYF. CDR3 DNA sequence: TGTGCCAGCAGCGACCGACTAGCAACTAGCACAGATACGCAGTATTTT.

The chain combines TRBV5-1 with TRBJ2-7, with unresolved D. This CDR3 region has 13 residues. Germline V CDR1 and CDR2: SGHRS, YFSETQ. Trimming stripped 0 bases from V and 4 bases from J, with 8 bases between. CDR3 in DNA: TGCGCCAGCAGCTTGGATGTCGGATACGAGCAGTACTTC. It codes for CASSLDVGYEQYF.

This clonotype was observed a handful of times. V gene TRBV11-3 combines with J gene TRBJ2-5; D tentatively fits TRBD1 or TRBD2 (5 bases each). The V end lost 5 bases, the J end lost 7 bases, and 14 bases lay between the germline ends. The germline CDR1 and CDR2 sequences are SGHNT and YENEEA. The CDR3 loop spans 13 amino acids. CDR3 sequence reads: CASSVSARGTQYF. DNA of the CDR3: TGTGCCAGCAGCGTGAGCGCGAGGGGGACCCAGTACTTC.

The V call is TRBV6-1, the J call TRBJ2-7; weak D call: TRBD2 (5 bases). The ends were cut back, 4 bases at V and 3 bases at J, with 16 bases in the middle. This CDR3 has 15 residues. Germline V gene lookup returns CDR1 MNHNS and CDR2 SASEGT. The CDR3 is CASSAQSGNGYEQYF. In nucleotides, the CDR3 is TGTGCCAGCAGTGCCCAGAGCGGAAACGGCTACGAGCAGTACTTC.

The V and J genes are TRBV29-1 and TRBJ2-1; 9 bases line up with TRBD2. Germline V lookup: CDR1 SQVTM, CDR2 ANQGSEA. Trimming removed 4 bases from V and 3 bases from J; junction bases left unmatched: 10. This CDR3 has 16 residues. This CDR3 is CSVGGLAGEIYNEQFF. CDR3 DNA sequence: TGCAGCGTTGGGGGCTTAGCGGGAGAGATCTACAATGAGCAGTTCTTC.

This clonotype has just a few counts. The chain uses TRBV6-2 or TRBV6-3 and TRBJ2-2; D is undetermined. V dropped 4 bases and J dropped 6 bases, with 9 bases sitting between them. This CDR3 is 13 amino acids long. CDR1 MNHEY and CDR2 SVGEGT come from the germline V gene. Written as DNA, the CDR3 is TGTGCCAGCAGTTTAAATTCGGCCGGGGAGCTGTTTTTT. Protein sequence: CASSLNSAGELFF.

This clonotype was seen repeatedly, ten times or more. The chain is built from TRBV20-1 and TRBJ2-5; TRBD1 is a possible D gene (6 bases). In germline, CDR1 is DFQATT, CDR2 SNEGSKA (reference sequence). V shed 3 bases and J shed 1 base, with 9 bases lying between them. This CDR3 has 13 amino acids. The CDR3: CSASRGFQETQYF. The DNA for the CDR3 is TGCAGTGCTAGTAGGGGGTTCCAAGAGACCCAGTACTTC.

This clonotype showed up just a few times. This chain joins TRBV6-2 or TRBV6-3 and TRBJ1-2; D is perhaps TRBD1 (5 bases). The CDR3 spans 14 residues. V was trimmed by 4 bases and J by 4 bases, leaving 13 bases between them. Germline CDR1 is MNHEY and CDR2 is SVGEGT. CDR3 DNA sequence: TGTGCCAGCAGTTCACCAGGGTTCGCCTATGGCTACACCTTC. Its translation is CASSSPGFAYGYTF.

J is TRBJ2-1 and V is TRBV6-5, with TRBD2 matching 7 bases. The V segment lost 2 bases and the J segment 7 bases; nucleotides outside the gene matches: 8. The CDR3 covers 15 residues. Germline V gives CDR1 MNHEY, CDR2 SVGAGI. CDR3 loop: CASSYGGSLGNEQFF. CDR3 nucleotide sequence: TGTGCCAGCAGTTACGGCGGGAGCTTAGGGAATGAGCAGTTCTTC.

This clonotype was counted ten times or more. V and J are TRBV10-3 and TRBJ2-2; maybe TRBD2 (6 bases). Trimming removed 5 bases from V and 11 bases from J, with 15 bases in between. In germline, CDR1 is ENHRY, CDR2 SYGVKD. The CDR3 is 13 residues long. DNA of the CDR3: TGTGCCATCAGTCCCCGGAGGGGCCTCGAGCTGTTTTTT. This sequence encodes CAISPRRGLELFF.

The V gene is TRBV11-1, the J gene TRBJ2-3; 10 bases align to TRBD2. The germline CDR1 and CDR2 sequences are SGHAT and FQDESV (reference sequence). With V trimmed by 2 bases and J by 4 bases, 18 bases remained unmatched. CDR3 length equals 20 residues. CDR3 DNA sequence: TGTGCCAGCAGCTTAAGGAGGGGCTCCCTGAGCGGGAGGGCGCCAGATACGCAGTATTTT. This translates into CASSLRRGSLSGRAPDTQYF.